The rows below give T cell receptor beta chains drawn from one sample of a study of lymphopenia after photon versus proton radiotherapy. The repertoire was sequenced with immunoSEQ multiplex PCR; TCRdb's copy has only in-frame clones and lacks some. This sample has approximately 170,000 clones; about 88% occur once, and the top ten carry around 5.1%. The material was peripheral blood, obtained from a patient treated with photon-based radiotherapy. These receptors came from a man aged 50 to 59 with gastric cancer. CDR3s include the opening cysteine and the closing phenylalanine or tryptophan. Fields, in order: D gene, clone size, V gene, J gene, CDR3 DNA, CDR3 protein. D genes are given only for firm matches. Size is stated for part of the rows, as once, few or many counts, or as a class when the clone is expanded.

>TRBD1|once|TRBV6-6|TRBJ1-2
TGTGCCAGCAGTTACAGGGACAGTTCCTATGGCTACACCTTC
CASSYRDSSYGYTF
>-|-|TRBV28|TRBJ2-4
TGTGCCAGCAAGGGGCTAGCCAAAAACATTCAGTACTTC
CASKGLAKNIQYF
>-|-|TRBV7-3|TRBJ2-6
TGTGCCAGCAGCCCCCAGGGGACTTCTGGGGCCAACGTCCTGACTTTC
CASSPQGTSGANVLTF
>-|-|TRBV11-3|TRBJ1-2
TGTGCCAGCAGCTTGCGCTTTGGTCGGGGACGATGTGACACCTTC
CASSLRFGRGRCDTF
>TRBD1|-|TRBV6-6|TRBJ2-7
TGTGCCAGCAGTTACTCCGGACAGGGTCCCTACGAGCAGTACTTC
CASSYSGQGPYEQYF
>TRBD1|-|TRBV6-5|TRBJ1-1
TGTGCCAGCAGGCGGACAGGGGTAAACACTGAAGCTTTCTTT
CASRRTGVNTEAFF
>TRBD1|-|TRBV29-1|TRBJ2-5
TGCAGCGTCGATAGGGACAGGGCCGTAGGAACCCAGTACTTC
CSVDRDRAVGTQYF
>TRBD2|-|TRBV7-2|TRBJ2-1
TGTGCCAGCAGCTTAGGACTAGCGGGCAATGAGCAGTTCTTC
CASSLGLAGNEQFF
>TRBD2|-|TRBV30|TRBJ2-7
TGTGCCTGGAGTGTTGCGGGGGTTCCCTACGAGCAGTACTTC
CAWSVAGVPYEQYF
>-|-|TRBV14|TRBJ2-1
TGTGCCAGCAGCCTTTTAGGTGGGGGATACAATGAGCAGTTCTTC
CASSLLGGGYNEQFF
>TRBD2|-|TRBV14|TRBJ2-1
TGTGCCAGCAGCCTAGGGGGACTAGCGGGATTACTCAATGAGCAGTTCTTC
CASSLGGLAGLLNEQFF
>-|-|TRBV9|TRBJ2-1
TGTGCCAGCAGCGAAAATAGCGGCAGAGAGCAGTTCTTC
CASSENSGREQFF
>-|-|TRBV12-5|TRBJ1-5
TGTGCTAGTGGTTTGGTACAGATGGGGGTGTATCAGCCCCAGCATTTT
CASGLVQMGVYQPQHF
>TRBD1|-|TRBV5-1|TRBJ1-1
TGCGCCAGCAGCCGCGTAGGGGGCGACTCTGAAGCTTTCTTT
CASSRVGGDSEAFF
>TRBD2|once|TRBV9|TRBJ2-1
TGTGCCAGCAGCCCTCGTTCTCTAGCGGGAGGCAATGAGCAGTTCTTC
CASSPRSLAGGNEQFF
>TRBD1|-|TRBV6-5|TRBJ1-3
TGTGCCAGTGGGACAGGCCGCTCTGGAAACACCATATATTTT
CASGTGRSGNTIYF
>TRBD1|-|TRBV29-1|TRBJ1-4
TGCAGCGTCCAGGGGGGTCCTAATGAAAAACTGTTTTTT
CSVQGGPNEKLFF
>-|-|TRBV19|TRBJ2-2
TGTGCCAGTAGTATAGTGAGGAACACCGGGGAGCTGTTTTTT
CASSIVRNTGELFF
>TRBD2|-|TRBV25-1|TRBJ2-3
TGTGCCAGCAGTGACACCCGCGGGGGTAGCACAGATACGCAGTATTTT
CASSDTRGGSTDTQYF
>-|-|TRBV5-1|TRBJ1-3
TGCGCCAGCAGCCCAACCGGGACGAAGGGAAACACCATATATTTT
CASSPTGTKGNTIYF
>TRBD1|few|TRBV5-1|TRBJ1-1
TGCGCCAGCAGCAAGTTACAGGGGGCGAGAGCTGAAGCTTTCTTT
CASSKLQGARAEAFF
>-|-|TRBV5-4|TRBJ2-2
TGTGCCAGCAGCTATACCGGGGAGCTGTTTTTT
CASSYTGELFF
>-|-|TRBV7-6|TRBJ2-3
TGTGCCAGCAGCTCCTCCCCGGGTCAGGGGCTCACAGATACGCAGTATTTT
CASSSSPGQGLTDTQYF
>-|-|TRBV5-1|TRBJ2-7
TGCGCCAGCAGCATCCTCTTGGCCCAGGGGGAGCAGTACTTC
CASSILLAQGEQYF
>-|-|TRBV7-9|TRBJ1-2
TGTGCCAGCAGCTTAGGAGAAGGGGCGCACCTCTATGGCTACACCTTC
CASSLGEGAHLYGYTF
>TRBD2|-|TRBV5-4|TRBJ2-2
TGTGCCAGCAGCTTGGACCCGGGAGGGACCGGGGAGCTGTTTTTT
CASSLDPGGTGELFF
>-|once|TRBV5-1|TRBJ1-5
TGCGCCAGCAGCTTGTCAGGGAAGGGAAATCAGCCCCAGCATTTT
CASSLSGKGNQPQHF
>TRBD2|-|TRBV6-1|TRBJ2-7
TGTGCCAGCAGTGTACCAGCGGGAGCCTACGAGCAGTACTTC
CASSVPAGAYEQYF
>-|-|TRBV18|TRBJ2-2
TGTGCCAGCTCACCTATATCAAACACCGGGGAGCTGTTTTTT
CASSPISNTGELFF
>-|many|TRBV19|TRBJ1-5
TGTGCCAGTAGTATAGGGGGGTTTTATCAGCCCCAGCATTTT
CASSIGGFYQPQHF
>-|-|TRBV30|TRBJ1-5
TGTGCCTGGAGTCCCCCCCATCAGCCCCAGCATTTT
CAWSPPHQPQHF
>TRBD2|-|TRBV4-1|TRBJ2-6
TGCGCCAGCAGCCAGAGGACGGGAGGACTCTCTGGGGCCAACGTCCTGACTTTC
CASSQRTGGLSGANVLTF
>TRBD1|-|TRBV5-1|TRBJ1-4
TGCGCCAGCAGCTCCCGGGACAGTAGTAATGAAAAACTGTTTTTT
CASSSRDSSNEKLFF
>TRBD1|-|TRBV7-9|TRBJ1-1
TGTGCCAGCAGCCAAAAGGACAGGGGGACTGAAGCTTTCTTT
CASSQKDRGTEAFF
>-|few|TRBV7-9|TRBJ1-2
TGTGCCAGCAGCTTAGCTCAGCAGCTGTATGGCTACACCTTC
CASSLAQQLYGYTF
>-|-|TRBV6-6|TRBJ2-7
TGTGCCAGCAGTTACGACAGGTCCTACGAGCAGTACTTC
CASSYDRSYEQYF
>TRBD1|-|TRBV10-3|TRBJ2-7
TGTGCCATCAGTGAGTCGAGGCCGGGACAGGGCTACGAGCAGTACTTC
CAISESRPGQGYEQYF
>TRBD1|-|TRBV18|TRBJ1-3
TGTGCCAGCTCACCAGTAGGGGGACAGGTCTCTGGAAACACCATATATTTT
CASSPVGGQVSGNTIYF
>-|-|TRBV7-9|TRBJ2-7
TGTGCCAGCAGCCCAGAGGGGTACGAGCAGTACTTC
CASSPEGYEQYF
>-|-|TRBV5-5|TRBJ2-7
TGTGCCAGCAGCTTGCGGCAGGGTTACGAGCAGTACTTC
CASSLRQGYEQYF
>-|-|TRBV4-3|TRBJ2-7
TGCGCCAGCAGCCAAGATTATAACCGGGTCGCGGAGCAGTACTTC
CASSQDYNRVAEQYF
>-|-|TRBV6-1|TRBJ2-7
TGTGCCAGCAGTGAACCGGGGAGCTCCTACGAGCAGTACTTC
CASSEPGSSYEQYF
>-|few|TRBV4-2|TRBJ1-2
TGTGCCAGCAGCCAAGGGCGGGGACGGAACTATGGCTACACCTTC
CASSQGRGRNYGYTF
>-|-|TRBV2|TRBJ2-7
TGTGCCAGCGGTAGCGGCTCCTACGAGCAGTACTTC
CASGSGSYEQYF
>TRBD2|-|TRBV7-2|TRBJ2-7
TGTGCCAGCAGCTTATTGACTAGCGGGAGTAACGAGCAGTACTTC
CASSLLTSGSNEQYF
>-|-|TRBV18|TRBJ2-3
TGTGCCAGCTCACCACCGGGGCGCACAGATACGCAGTATTTT
CASSPPGRTDTQYF
>TRBD2|-|TRBV6-5|TRBJ2-1
TGTGCCAGCAGTTACTCGATTACTAGCGGGACCCATCAGTTCTTC
CASSYSITSGTHQFF
>TRBD1|-|TRBV18|TRBJ1-1
TGTGCCAGCTCACAGGGACAGATGAGGGGCACTGAAGCTTTCTTT
CASSQGQMRGTEAFF
>TRBD1|once|TRBV5-1|TRBJ1-3
TGCGCCAGCAGCTCTAGGACAGGGCAGCCTGGAAACACCATATATTTT
CASSSRTGQPGNTIYF
>-|once|TRBV7-2|TRBJ2-7
TGTGCCAGCAGCCAAATGAGCGTCTACGAGCAGTACTTC
CASSQMSVYEQYF
>TRBD2|-|TRBV7-4|TRBJ2-7
TGTGCCAGCAGCTCCGGGACTAGCGGGAGCTGCTCCTACGAGCAGTACTTC
CASSSGTSGSCSYEQYF
>-|-|TRBV2|TRBJ2-2
TGTGCCAGCAGAGCTCTGGCACAGATCACCGGGGAGCTGTTTTTT
CASRALAQITGELFF
>-|-|TRBV28|TRBJ2-7
TGTGCCAGCATGGGTGGCTACGAGCAGTACTTC
CASMGGYEQYF
>-|-|TRBV18|TRBJ1-1
TGTGCCAGCTCACCAAGTAAAGGGGCGGACACTGAAGCTTTCTTT
CASSPSKGADTEAFF
>TRBD2|-|TRBV18|TRBJ2-7
TGTGCCAGCTCCCAAGAGGCAAGGGGACTAGCGGTCGAGCAGTACTTC
CASSQEARGLAVEQYF
>-|once|TRBV2|TRBJ2-3
TGTGCCAGCAGCCTTGGAGATACGCAGTATTTT
CASSLGDTQYF
>-|-|TRBV6-5|TRBJ2-5
TGTGCCAGCAGTCCTACGGTGGGGCGGTGGGAGACCCAGTACTTC
CASSPTVGRWETQYF
>-|-|TRBV5-5|TRBJ1-2
TGTGCCAGCAGCTTGGATTTGGGTTCTAACTATGGCTACACCTTC
CASSLDLGSNYGYTF
>-|-|TRBV27|TRBJ2-7
TGTGCCAGCAGTTTAAACAGGGTACGGGAGCAGTACTTC
CASSLNRVREQYF